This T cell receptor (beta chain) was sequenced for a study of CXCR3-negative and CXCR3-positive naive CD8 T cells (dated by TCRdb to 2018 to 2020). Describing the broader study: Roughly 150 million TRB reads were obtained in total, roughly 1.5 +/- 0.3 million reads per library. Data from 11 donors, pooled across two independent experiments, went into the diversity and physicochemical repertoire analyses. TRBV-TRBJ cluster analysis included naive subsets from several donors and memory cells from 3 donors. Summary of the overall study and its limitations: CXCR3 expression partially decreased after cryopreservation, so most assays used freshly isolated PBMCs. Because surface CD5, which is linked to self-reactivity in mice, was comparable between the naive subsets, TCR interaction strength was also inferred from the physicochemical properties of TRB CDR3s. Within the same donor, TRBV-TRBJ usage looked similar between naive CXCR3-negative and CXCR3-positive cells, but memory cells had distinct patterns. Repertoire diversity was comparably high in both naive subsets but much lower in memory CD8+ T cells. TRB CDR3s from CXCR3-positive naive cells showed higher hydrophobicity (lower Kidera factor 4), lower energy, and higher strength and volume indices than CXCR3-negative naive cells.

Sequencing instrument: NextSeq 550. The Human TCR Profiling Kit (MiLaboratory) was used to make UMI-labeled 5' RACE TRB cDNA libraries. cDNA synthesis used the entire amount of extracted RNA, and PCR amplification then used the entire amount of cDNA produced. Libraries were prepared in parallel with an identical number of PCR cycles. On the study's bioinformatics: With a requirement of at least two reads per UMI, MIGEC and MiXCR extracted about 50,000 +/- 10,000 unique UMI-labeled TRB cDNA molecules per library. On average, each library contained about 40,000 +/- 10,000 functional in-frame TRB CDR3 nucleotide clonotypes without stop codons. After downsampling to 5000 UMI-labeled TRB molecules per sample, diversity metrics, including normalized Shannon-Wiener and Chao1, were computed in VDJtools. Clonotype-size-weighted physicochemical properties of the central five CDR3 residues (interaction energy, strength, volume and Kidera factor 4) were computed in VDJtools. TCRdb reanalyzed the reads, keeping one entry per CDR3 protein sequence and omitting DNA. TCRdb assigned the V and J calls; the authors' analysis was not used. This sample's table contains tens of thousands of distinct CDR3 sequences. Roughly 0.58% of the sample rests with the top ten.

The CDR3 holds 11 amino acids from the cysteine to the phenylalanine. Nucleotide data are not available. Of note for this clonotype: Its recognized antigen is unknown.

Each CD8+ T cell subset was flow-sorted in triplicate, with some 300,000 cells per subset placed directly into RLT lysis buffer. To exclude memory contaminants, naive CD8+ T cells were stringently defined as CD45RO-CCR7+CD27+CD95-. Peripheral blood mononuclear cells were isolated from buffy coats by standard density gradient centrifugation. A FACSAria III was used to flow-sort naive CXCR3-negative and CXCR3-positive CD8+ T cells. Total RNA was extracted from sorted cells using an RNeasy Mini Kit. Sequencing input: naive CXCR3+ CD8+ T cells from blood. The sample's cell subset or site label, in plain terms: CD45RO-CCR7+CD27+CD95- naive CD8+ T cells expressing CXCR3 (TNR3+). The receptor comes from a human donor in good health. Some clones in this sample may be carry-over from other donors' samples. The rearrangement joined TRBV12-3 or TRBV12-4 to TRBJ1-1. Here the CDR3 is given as CASSPDIVAFF.